These 12 T cell receptor beta chains were all obtained from the same sample, sequenced in a study of T-cell reconstitution after alpha-beta-depleted transplantation in children. Preparation of the TCRbeta library was carried out with unique molecular identifiers. TCRdb re-derived calls from the PCR reads in MiXCR, one entry per CDR3 protein. The data contain 200,000 to 250,000 distinct CDR3 sequences, approximately 9.8% of them singletons. This material consisted of PBMCs from the stem cell graft donor, taken from the stem cell graft. The receptors stem from a human donor who donated a stem cell graft to a child with SCID.

This clonotype was detected ten times or more. This chain links TRBV20-1 with TRBJ1-6; TRBD1 agrees at 9 bases. Unmatched junction bases numbered 6, after V lost 0 bases and J lost 6 bases. The germline CDR1 and CDR2 sequences are DFQATT and SNEGSKA (reference sequence). The CDR3 is 16 residues long. Here the CDR3 DNA reads TGCAGTGCTAGAGACCCACAGGGGGCTTTTAATTCACCCCTCCACTTT. This sequence encodes CSARDPQGAFNSPLHF.

This clonotype was seen ten or more times. The rearrangement links TRBV6-5 to TRBJ1-1; TRBD1 is a possible D gene (5 bases). There are 16 residues in the CDR3. Germline lookup yields CDR1 MNHEY and CDR2 SVGAGI. Between the trimmed V and J ends, which lost 8 bases and 0 bases, there was a span of 19 bases. Here the CDR3 DNA reads TGTGCCAGCGGCGCCCCCCCCGGGGCTTTGAACACTGAAGCTTTCTTT. Amino acid sequence: CASGAPPGALNTEAFF.

This clonotype was recorded at least ten times. The V and J genes are TRBV20-1 and TRBJ2-5, with 12 bases fitting TRBD2. The germline gives CDR1 DFQATT, CDR2 SNEGSKA (reference sequence). The CDR3 is 16 residues long. V lost 4 bases to trimming and J lost 1 base; unmatched junction nucleotides: 7. The DNA for the CDR3 is TGCAGTGCTACTAGGACTAGCGGGGCGCTCCAAGAGACCCAGTACTTC. It encodes CSATRTSGALQETQYF.

J is TRBJ2-7 and V is TRBV6-5; 7 bases match TRBD2. J was trimmed by 1 base and V by 2 bases; bases with no gene match: 5. CDR3 size: 15 residues. The germline CDR1 and CDR2 sequences are MNHEY and SVGAGI. CDR3 DNA sequence: TGTGCCAGCAGTTACGCGGCGGGGGAATCCTACGAGCAGTACTTC. Translating gives CASSYAAGESYEQYF.

Comment on this clonotype: Given a much more abundant clone one base away, this may be a read error. The V gene is TRBV7-9, the J gene TRBJ1-5, with D possibly TRBD1 on 5 matching bases. Germline CDR1 and CDR2: SEHNR and FQNEAQ (reference sequence). The CDR3 spans 14 residues. This CDR3 reads CACSLGVSNQPQHF. The CDR3 DNA reads as TGTGCCTGCAGCCTAGGGGTTAGCAATCAGCCCCAGCATTTT.

Many counts were recorded for this clonotype. V is TRBV4-2 and J is TRBJ1-4; 7 positions agree with TRBD1. The CDR3 totals 13 residues. Germline CDR1 and CDR2: LGHNA and YNFKEQ. V shed 10 bases, J shed 7 bases, and the junction held 9 bases outside the gene matches. Here the CDR3 reads CATNEGAGEKLFF. As DNA, the CDR3 is TGTGCCACCAACGAGGGGGCAGGTGAAAAACTGTTTTTT.

Regarding this clonotype: Germline and junction disagree at one end, which may indicate a read error. This chain connects TRBV30 to TRBJ2-7; D may be TRBD2 (6 bases). CDR1 and CDR2 from the germline V gene are GTSNPN and SVGIG (reference sequence). CDR3 length: 12 residues. The CDR3 DNA follows: TGTGCCTGTAACGCTGGGACTCCCATTTGGGCCTTC. Its translation: CACNAGTPIWAF.

This clonotype was detected many times. This sequence joins TRBV20-1 and TRBJ1-6, with a possible D match to TRBD1 (5 bases). CDR1 DFQATT and CDR2 SNEGSKA come from the germline V gene (reference sequence). The CDR3 length is 16 residues. V was clipped by 6 bases and J by 10 bases, with 25 bases between them. The CDR3 nucleotides are TGCAGTGCCAGCTTCGCCCAGGCAGGGTGGAACTCACCCCTCCACTTT. This translates into CSASFAQAGWNSPLHF.

This clonotype was seen ten or more times. V usage is TRBV7-2 and J usage is TRBJ2-2; 8 nucleotides line up with TRBD1. After removal of 1 base from V and 2 bases from J, the junction contained 6 bases not matched to a gene. The CDR3 contains 17 residues. Germline V gene lookup returns CDR1 SGHTA and CDR2 FQGNSA. CDR3 coding DNA: TGTGCCAGCAGCTTAGGGTTGGGACAGGACAACACCGGGGAGCTGTTTTTT. This sequence encodes CASSLGLGQDNTGELFF.

This clonotype has ten or more counts. The genes are TRBV7-2 and TRBJ1-1; no reliable D call. V gave up 5 bases and J gave up 3 bases, with 10 bases separating them. The length of the CDR3 is 13 residues. Germline V CDR1 and CDR2: SGHTA, FQGNSA. The CDR3 protein is CASSPPRDTEAFF. CDR3 nucleotides: TGTGCCAGCAGCCCACCGCGGGACACTGAAGCTTTCTTT.

This clonotype was detected ten times or more. The chain recombines TRBV20-1 with TRBJ2-7; D call uncertain. The germline gives CDR1 DFQATT, CDR2 SNEGSKA (reference sequence). This CDR3 region has 13 residues. V was cut by 1 base and J by 4 bases, with 11 bases left in between. This chain's CDR3 is CSARAPAEYEQYF. CDR3 nucleotides: TGCAGTGCTAGAGCCCCGGCGGAGTACGAGCAGTACTTC.

Only a few counts were recorded for this clonotype. V is TRBV4-2 and J is TRBJ2-1; TRBD2 agrees at 7 bases. Germline lookup yields CDR1 LGHNA and CDR2 YNFKEQ. V was clipped by 1 base and J by 10 bases; unmatched bases: 16. The CDR3 is 17 amino acids. This CDR3 reads CASSQASRSGARQEQFF. CDR3 in DNA: TGTGCCAGCAGCCAAGCCAGCCGAAGCGGGGCGAGACAGGAGCAGTTCTTC.